This TCR beta chain appears in the sequencing data of a study of naive and memory T cell subsets. Broader study findings: Naive and memory subsets had different power law exponents for TCR abundance. Possibly reflecting memory cells re-expressing CD45RA, a few larger clonotypes occurred in naive repertoires, especially CD8.

Two oligonucleotides, mixed equimolar, formed the beta constant-region primer covering TRBC1 and TRBC2. The ligated cDNA underwent four PCR rounds using SP2 and nested alpha and beta constant-region primers. Each CDR3 protein is one row after TCRdb ran MiXCR on the UMI-ligation and nested PCR reads. The sample yields around 160,000 distinct CDR3 sequences, 22% seen once. Turning to this clonotype: Its target is unknown.

CD4 T cells were positively selected, then CD8 T cells from the CD4-negative fraction. The sample comprised naive CD4+ T cells from blood. This TCR was recovered from a human donor in good health.

DNA for the CDR3: TGTGCCAGCAGCCGACAGTATAATCAGCCCCAGCATTTT. Its translation is CASSRQYNQPQHF. The genes are TRBV6-5 and TRBJ1-5; D possibly corresponds to TRBD1 (5 bases). The germline V and J ends were trimmed by 6 bases and 4 bases, with 10 bases remaining between them. Germline-derived CDR1 and CDR2 are MNHEY and SVGAGI. The CDR3 is 13 amino acids.